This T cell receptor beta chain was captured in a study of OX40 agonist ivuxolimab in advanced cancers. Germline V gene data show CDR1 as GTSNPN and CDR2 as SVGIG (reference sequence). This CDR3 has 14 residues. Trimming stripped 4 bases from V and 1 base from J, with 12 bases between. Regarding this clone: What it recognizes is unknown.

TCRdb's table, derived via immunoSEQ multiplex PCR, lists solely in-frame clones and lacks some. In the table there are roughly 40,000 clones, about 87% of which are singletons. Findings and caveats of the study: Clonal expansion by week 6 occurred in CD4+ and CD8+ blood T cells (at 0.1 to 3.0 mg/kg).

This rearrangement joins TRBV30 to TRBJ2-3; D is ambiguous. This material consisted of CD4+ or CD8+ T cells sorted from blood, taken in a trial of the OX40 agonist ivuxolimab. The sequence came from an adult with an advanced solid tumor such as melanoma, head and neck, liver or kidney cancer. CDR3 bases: TGTGCCTGGACACGAGACCCGCGCACAGATACGCAGTATTTT. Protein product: CAWTRDPRTDTQYF.